The 12 T cell receptor beta chains below come from one sample, sequenced in a study of tumor-infiltrating lymphocytes in primary liver carcinoma. The input was approximately 0.45 ug total RNA; TCR beta cDNA was made from it with a constant-region primer. ARM-PCR was slightly modified, and three nested multiplex PCR rounds with it gave rise to the TCR beta libraries. With TRBV1-TRBV30 forward primers and a C-beta reverse primer, the first two PCR rounds were run for 10 to 11 cycles each. TCRdb recomputed calls from the multiplex PCR reads with MiXCR, one row per CDR3 protein. The top ten clones hold about a quarter of a sample with tens of thousands of distinct CDR3 sequences, 70% to 85% of them seen once. Extraction of RNA together with DNA used roughly 19-32 mg of unsorted bulk tissue. Material for sequencing was liver tumor tissue from sampling region 2. Subset meaning: tumor region T2, inferior pole. These receptors all come from a man in his forties with primary liver carcinoma and hepatitis B virus infection.

This clonotype was seen only once. The V and J genes are TRBV10-3 and TRBJ1-1; D is uncertain. V was clipped by 11 bases and J by 3 bases, with 13 bases between them. From germline, CDR1 is ENHRY and CDR2 SYGVKD. CDR3 length: 12 residues. This chain's CDR3 is CASGVEDTEAFF. In nucleotides, the CDR3 is TGTGCCTCAGGTGTTGAGGACACTGAAGCTTTCTTT.

As for this clonotype: One junction end does not reproduce the germline sequence, and a read error may be involved. The chain carries TRBV7-2 and TRBJ2-7, with 12 bases identical to TRBD2. The CDR3 spans 14 residues. Germline values: CDR1 SGHTA, CDR2 FQGNSA. CDR3 amino acids: CAGSWTSGAYEQYF. DNA of the CDR3: TGTGCCGGCAGCTGGACTAGCGGGGCCTACGAGCAGTACTTC.

Concerning this clonotype: A much bigger clone sits one base away, suggesting this may be a read error. V usage is TRBV18 and J usage is TRBJ1-3, with D maybe TRBD1 (6 bases). This CDR3 region has 12 residues. Germline assignment: CDR1 KGHSH and CDR2 LQKENI. The chain's CDR3 is CASSPGGGSLGF. CDR3 coding DNA: TGTGCCAGCTCACCGGGGGGCGGTTCCCTCGGCTTT.

As for this clonotype: Because the CDR3 is missing its conserved closing phenylalanine or tryptophan, this is likely a read error. The V gene is TRBV7-8, the J gene TRBJ2-7, with 11 bases aligning to TRBD2. Germline loops: CDR1 SGHVS, CDR2 FQNEAQ. V shed 5 bases, J shed 1 base, and the junction held 7 bases outside the gene matches. The CDR3 totals 16 residues. CDR3 nucleotide sequence: TGTGCCAGCAGCCCGGGGACTAGCGGTAGTTCCTACGAGCAGTACTTA. This encodes CASSPGTSGSSYEQYL.

This chain uses TRBV10-3 with TRBJ2-3, with 8 bases identical to TRBD2. Germline V gene data show CDR1 as ENHRY and CDR2 as SYGVKD. This CDR3 region has 18 residues. In DNA, the CDR3 is TGTGTCACCAGTGCGCGGATTTTAGCGGGACTTAACACAGATACGCAGTATTTT. Translated, it gives CVTSARILAGLNTDTQYF.

Notes on this clonotype: The junction departs from the called germline gene at one end, perhaps through a read error. V and J are TRBV4-1 and TRBJ1-1; D not resolved. The CDR3 is 13 residues long. From germline, CDR1 is MGHRA and CDR2 YSYEKL. This chain's CDR3 is CASSPNMNIETFF. DNA of the CDR3: TGCGCCAGCAGCCCAAACATGAACATTGAAACTTTCTTT.

The chain has TRBV4-1 and TRBJ1-6; D unclear. CDR1 is MGHRA and CDR2 is YSYEKL in the germline V gene. V lost 2 bases to trimming and J lost 3 bases, with 8 bases between them. The CDR3 spans 15 residues. CDR3 sequence (DNA): TGCGCCAGCAGCCAAAACCACTTCTATAATTCACCCCTCCACTTT. Translation gives CASSQNHFYNSPLHF.

Only a few counts were recorded for this clonotype. This may be a read error: a much more frequent sequence differs by one nucleotide. The chain employs TRBV14 and TRBJ2-2; TRBD1 agrees at 7 bases. Germline loops: CDR1 SGHDN, CDR2 FVKESK. The CDR3 has 15 residues. The DNA of the CDR3 is TGTGCCAGCAGCACCACAGGGGCTTCGGCCGGGGAGCTGCTTTTT. Residues: CASSTTGASAGELLF.

About this clonotype: Since a much larger clone is just one base distant, this may be a read error. CDR3 loop: CALTSGLAVRNEQFF. CDR3 DNA: TGTGCCTTGACCTCGGGACTAGCAGTCCGCAATGAGCAGTTCTTC. The chain couples TRBV30 to TRBJ2-1; 9 nucleotides line up with TRBD2. Trimming took 7 bases from V and 6 from J; bases not matched to a gene: 13. The germline V gene has CDR1 GTSNPN and CDR2 SVGIG (reference sequence). The CDR3 covers 15 residues.

A word on this clonotype: A much larger clone differs from this one at a single base, so this may be a read error. The CDR3 carries no conserved terminal phenylalanine or tryptophan, so it likely arises from a read error. The chain joins TRBV11-3 to TRBJ2-5, with D unclear. From germline, CDR1 is SGHNT and CDR2 YENEEA. The germline V and J ends were trimmed by 4 bases and 1 base, with 7 bases remaining between them. The CDR3 contains 13 residues. The CDR3 is CASSSYSQETQYL. CDR3 nucleotide sequence: TGTGCCAGCAGCTCATACAGCCAAGAGACCCAGTACCTC.

Notes on this clonotype: The junction and the germline gene differ at one end; a read error may be behind it. V and J are TRBV6-1 and TRBJ2-1; 7 nucleotides align to TRBD2. Germline CDR1 MNHNS, CDR2 SASEGT. The CDR3 runs 18 residues. The CDR3 DNA follows: TGTGCCAGCAGTGAAGCCCACCCCGGGACTATCGTCTACAATGAGCAGTTATTC. It yields the protein CASSEAHPGTIVYNEQLF.

This clonotype was seen more than once but under ten times. This chain connects TRBV6-5 to TRBJ2-7; D not certain. Germline loops: CDR1 MNHEY, CDR2 SVGAGI. The CDR3 has 14 residues. The CDR3 protein is CASRPERLAYEQYF. CDR3 coding DNA: TGTGCTTCCAGGCCGGAGAGATTAGCCTACGAGCAGTACTTC.